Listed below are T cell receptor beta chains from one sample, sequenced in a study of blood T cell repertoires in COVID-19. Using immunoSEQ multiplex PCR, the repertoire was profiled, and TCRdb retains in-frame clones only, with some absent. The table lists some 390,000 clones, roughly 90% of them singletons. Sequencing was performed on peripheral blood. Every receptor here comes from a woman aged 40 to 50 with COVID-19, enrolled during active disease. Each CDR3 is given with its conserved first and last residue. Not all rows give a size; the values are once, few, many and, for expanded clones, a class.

cdr3_aa: CAWSIERVGVATDFYNSPLHF
clone_size: NA
cdr3_length: 21
j_call: TRBJ1-6
v_call: TRBV30

cdr3_aa: CASSNRRTGWGEKLFF
clone_size: NA
cdr3_length: 16
j_call: TRBJ1-4
v_call: TRBV27

cdr3_aa: CASSLAQVAGQFF
clone_size: NA
cdr3_length: 13
j_call: TRBJ2-1
v_call: TRBV7-9

cdr3_aa: CATSTLLATGMNTEAFF
clone_size: NA
cdr3_length: 17
j_call: TRBJ1-1
v_call: TRBV15

cdr3_aa: CAWTRTGGRARAGELFF
clone_size: NA
cdr3_length: 17
j_call: TRBJ2-2
v_call: TRBV30

cdr3_aa: CASSLGGSGYEQYF
clone_size: NA
cdr3_length: 14
j_call: TRBJ2-7
v_call: TRBV5-1

cdr3_aa: CSASRGFKNTEAFF
clone_size: NA
cdr3_length: 14
j_call: TRBJ1-1
v_call: TRBV20-1

cdr3_aa: CASSSQGIPNEKLFF
clone_size: NA
cdr3_length: 15
j_call: TRBJ1-4
v_call: TRBV6-6

cdr3_aa: CASSVSGTEMNTEAFF
clone_size: NA
cdr3_length: 16
j_call: TRBJ1-1
v_call: TRBV5-1

cdr3_aa: CASSLGGTGYDNGYTF
clone_size: once
cdr3_length: 16
j_call: TRBJ1-2
v_call: TRBV5-4

cdr3_aa: CASSLEAGGEETQYF
clone_size: NA
cdr3_length: 15
j_call: TRBJ2-5
v_call: TRBV28

cdr3_aa: CASSIGSAGVRETQYF
clone_size: NA
cdr3_length: 16
j_call: TRBJ2-5
v_call: TRBV19

cdr3_aa: CASSLGLVLGEQYF
clone_size: NA
cdr3_length: 14
j_call: TRBJ2-7
v_call: TRBV7-2

cdr3_aa: CASSLIYRAASTDTQYF
clone_size: NA
cdr3_length: 17
j_call: TRBJ2-3
v_call: TRBV28

cdr3_aa: CASSPRGLYNEQFF
clone_size: NA
cdr3_length: 14
j_call: TRBJ2-1
v_call: TRBV7-3

cdr3_aa: CASSTRGSWTEAFF
clone_size: NA
cdr3_length: 14
j_call: TRBJ1-1
v_call: TRBV28

cdr3_aa: CASSPASGSSYEQYF
clone_size: NA
cdr3_length: 15
j_call: TRBJ2-7
v_call: TRBV6-5

cdr3_aa: CASSSRRAGAGNTIYF
clone_size: NA
cdr3_length: 16
j_call: TRBJ1-3
v_call: TRBV21-1

cdr3_aa: CASSTGAYGYTF
clone_size: NA
cdr3_length: 12
j_call: TRBJ1-2
v_call: TRBV6-5

cdr3_aa: CASTFQGAGANVLTF
clone_size: NA
cdr3_length: 15
j_call: TRBJ2-6
v_call: TRBV27

cdr3_aa: CASSLTYAYEQYF
clone_size: few
cdr3_length: 13
j_call: TRBJ2-7
v_call: TRBV7-2

cdr3_aa: CASSLGGWAGQETQYF
clone_size: NA
cdr3_length: 16
j_call: TRBJ2-5
v_call: TRBV7-7

cdr3_aa: CASSQQGGGYTF
clone_size: NA
cdr3_length: 12
j_call: TRBJ1-2
v_call: TRBV7-2

cdr3_aa: CASSAGGTYGYTF
clone_size: NA
cdr3_length: 13
j_call: TRBJ1-2
v_call: TRBV4-1

cdr3_aa: CASSLLPGQPQHF
clone_size: NA
cdr3_length: 13
j_call: TRBJ1-5
v_call: TRBV27

cdr3_aa: CASSPGQGISEAFF
clone_size: NA
cdr3_length: 14
j_call: TRBJ1-1
v_call: TRBV23-1

cdr3_aa: CASSLAGQGNEKLFF
clone_size: NA
cdr3_length: 15
j_call: TRBJ1-4
v_call: TRBV7-8

cdr3_aa: CASREEQGASQPQHF
clone_size: NA
cdr3_length: 15
j_call: TRBJ1-5
v_call: TRBV2

cdr3_aa: CSASGRTLETQYF
clone_size: NA
cdr3_length: 13
j_call: TRBJ2-5
v_call: TRBV29-1

cdr3_aa: CASTQTENYGYTF
clone_size: NA
cdr3_length: 13
j_call: TRBJ1-2
v_call: TRBV6-6

cdr3_aa: CASSYRDSNQPQHF
clone_size: NA
cdr3_length: 14
j_call: TRBJ1-5
v_call: TRBV6-6

cdr3_aa: CASSPVETAELYEQYF
clone_size: NA
cdr3_length: 16
j_call: TRBJ2-7
v_call: TRBV18

cdr3_aa: CASSMTSQDYEQYF
clone_size: NA
cdr3_length: 14
j_call: TRBJ2-7
v_call: TRBV19

cdr3_aa: CASSLPPTGATNSPLHF
clone_size: NA
cdr3_length: 17
j_call: TRBJ1-6
v_call: TRBV19

cdr3_aa: CASSTRQRGGLDEQYF
clone_size: once
cdr3_length: 16
j_call: TRBJ2-7
v_call: TRBV19

cdr3_aa: CASTITDMNTEAFF
clone_size: NA
cdr3_length: 14
j_call: TRBJ1-1
v_call: TRBV19

cdr3_aa: CASSQAGTVTGANVLTF
clone_size: once
cdr3_length: 17
j_call: TRBJ2-6
v_call: TRBV3-1/TRBV3-2

cdr3_aa: CASSLPRATNEKLFF
clone_size: once
cdr3_length: 15
j_call: TRBJ1-4
v_call: TRBV19

cdr3_aa: CASSPAGGLNTEAFF
clone_size: NA
cdr3_length: 15
j_call: TRBJ1-1
v_call: TRBV18

cdr3_aa: CASRGSSVTDTQYF
clone_size: NA
cdr3_length: 14
j_call: TRBJ2-3
v_call: TRBV28

cdr3_aa: CASSPGVQPQHF
clone_size: NA
cdr3_length: 12
j_call: TRBJ1-5
v_call: TRBV28

cdr3_aa: CASSLRGMNDEQFF
clone_size: once
cdr3_length: 14
j_call: TRBJ2-1
v_call: TRBV28

cdr3_aa: CASSPQGEKLFF
clone_size: NA
cdr3_length: 12
j_call: TRBJ1-4
v_call: TRBV12-3/TRBV12-4

cdr3_aa: CASSYPGQHYSGNTIYF
clone_size: NA
cdr3_length: 17
j_call: TRBJ1-3
v_call: TRBV6-2/TRBV6-3

cdr3_aa: CASSLQGIINEQFF
clone_size: NA
cdr3_length: 14
j_call: TRBJ2-1
v_call: TRBV28

cdr3_aa: CSASLDRRRNSPLHF
clone_size: NA
cdr3_length: 15
j_call: TRBJ1-6
v_call: TRBV20-1

cdr3_aa: CACSMGDRGLTEAFF
clone_size: NA
cdr3_length: 15
j_call: TRBJ1-1
v_call: TRBV5-4